Described below is a single T cell receptor (beta chain) sequence and its context. The entry originates in a study of CD8+ T cells in alopecia areata. The CDR3 has 16 residues. V was pared by 3 bases and J by 1 base, with 6 bases of the junction left unmatched. The germline V gene has CDR1 KGHSH and CDR2 LQKENI. Sequencing relied on a cDNA template that was reverse transcribed from extracted RNA. Some clones are missing from TCRdb's copy, which holds only in-frame ones; the method was immunoSEQ multiplex PCR. This table has about 97,000 clones, 41% appearing once. This clonotype was sampled from a human donor with alopecia areata. The chain employs TRBV18 and TRBJ2-7, with 10 bases matching TRBD2. Sequencing was done on a sample of CD4+ T cells sorted from blood. CDR3 loop: CASSPRGTSESYEQYF. CDR3 DNA: TGTGCCAGCTCACCTCGCGGGACTAGCGAGTCCTACGAGCAGTACTTC.